Following are 31 T cell receptor beta chains from one sample sequenced in a study of post-analysis software for immune sequencing data. Points from the study as a whole: Patients used several TRBV segments, including TRBV5-6, TRBV5-1 and TRBV20-1, more often than controls.

Unique molecular identifiers featured in each of the TCR beta cDNA libraries. Via MiXCR, TCRdb re-called the PCR reads, giving one row per CDR3 protein. The sample lists hundreds of thousands of distinct CDR3 sequences; roughly 38% were seen once. Their target antigens are unknown. Material for sequencing was blood. The origin of the receptors is a girl aged 2-15 years with multiple sclerosis.

This clonotype has only a few counts. The chain recombines TRBV9 with TRBJ2-7; 10 bases are a match to TRBD1. The CDR3 has 15 residues. Germline CDR1 SGDLS, CDR2 YYNGEE. V was clipped by 0 bases and J by 2 bases; unmatched bases: 2. The CDR3 DNA reads TGTGCCAGCAGCGTAGCCGGGACAGGGGCCTACGAGCAGTACTTC. Translation gives CASSVAGTGAYEQYF.

The rearrangement uses TRBV11-2 and TRBJ2-1; no clear D gene. This CDR3 contains 10 residues. In germline, CDR1 is SGHAT, CDR2 FQNNGV. V was pared by 9 bases and J by 9 bases, with 9 bases between. The CDR3 region is CASRMGEQFF. Written as DNA, the CDR3 is TGTGCCAGTAGGATGGGTGAGCAGTTCTTC.

The CDR3 sequence: CASSLKQGPIDNEQFF. For the CDR3, the DNA is TGTGCCAGCAGCTTAAAACAGGGCCCCATTGACAATGAGCAGTTCTTC. This chain joins TRBV7-9 and TRBJ2-1; D possibly corresponds to TRBD1 (6 bases). Trimming stripped 2 bases from V and 5 bases from J, with 16 bases between. Germline loops: CDR1 SEHNR, CDR2 FQNEAQ (reference sequence). The CDR3 has 16 residues. Supplemented by reference TRBV7-9 and TRBJ2-1, the full variable domain reads DTGVSQNPRHKITKRGQNVTFRCDPISEHNRLYWYRQTLGQGPEFLTYFQNEAQLEKSRLLSDRFSAERPKGSFSTLEIQRTEQGDSAMYLCASSLKQGPIDNEQFFGPGTRLTVL.

This clonotype occurred many times. The rearrangement uses TRBV6-5 and TRBJ2-3, with 7 bases that match TRBD1. This CDR3 has 20 amino acids. V dropped 4 bases and J dropped 6; count of bases not matched to a gene: 25. The germline CDR1 and CDR2 sequences are MNHEY and SVGAGI. The CDR3 region has the DNA TGTGCCAGCAGTTCCATTGGGGATGGCAGGGGGAATAGTATCAGGGATACGCAGTATTTT. Its protein is CASSSIGDGRGNSIRDTQYF.

V and J are TRBV5-8 and TRBJ2-7, with D unresolved. This CDR3 contains 13 residues. With 0 bases removed from V and 4 bases from J, the gap between germline ends came to 8 bases. The germline V gene encodes CDR1 SGHTS and CDR2 YDEGEE. The CDR3 nucleotides read TGTGCCAGCAGCTTGGACACGAGGTACGAGCAGTACTTC. It is translated as CASSLDTRYEQYF. Complete variable domain (other parts from reference TRBV5-8 and TRBJ2-7): EAGVTQSPTHLIKTRGQQATLRCSPISGHTSVYWYQQALGLGLQFLLWYDEGEERNRGNFPPRFSGRQFPNYSSELNVNALELEDSALYLCASSLDTRYEQYFGPGTRLTVT.

The sample holds a few counts of this clonotype. The CDR3: CSASSRRSISYNEQFF. CDR3 DNA sequence: TGCAGTGCTAGTTCGAGGAGATCGATCTCCTACAATGAGCAGTTCTTC. The gene calls are TRBV20-1 and TRBJ2-1; no clear D. The V end was cut by 3 bases, the J end by 0 bases, with 15 bases between. Germline assignment: CDR1 DFQATT and CDR2 SNEGSKA (reference sequence). The CDR3 runs to 16 residues.

This clonotype was picked up a small number of times. The chain couples TRBV20-1 to TRBJ2-7; TRBD2 agrees at 8 bases. The CDR3 consists of 18 residues. In germline, CDR1 is DFQATT, CDR2 SNEGSKA (reference sequence). The V segment lost 3 bases and the J segment 0 bases; nucleotides outside the gene matches: 16. The DNA of the CDR3 is TGCAGTGCTAGCGGGAGGGCCTTGTCAACCAAAAACTCCTACGAGCAGTACTTC. Encoded protein: CSASGRALSTKNSYEQYF.

This clonotype occurred a few times. The chain joins TRBV5-1 to TRBJ2-1; 11 bases are a match to TRBD2. There are 15 residues in the CDR3. V dropped 0 bases and J dropped 6; count of bases not matched to a gene: 2. Germline lookup yields CDR1 SGHRS and CDR2 YFSETQ. The CDR3 nucleotides read TGCGCCAGCAGCTTGGACCTAGCGGGGGGCAATGAGCAGTTCTTC. The encoded protein is CASSLDLAGGNEQFF.

V and J are TRBV7-9 and TRBJ1-6, with D perhaps matching TRBD1 (5 bases). CDR3 length: 15 residues. Germline loops: CDR1 SEHNR, CDR2 FQNEAQ (reference sequence). V was clipped by 5 bases and J by 6 bases, with 14 bases between them. The CDR3 loop reads CASSLGAQGNSPLHF. Here the CDR3 DNA reads TGTGCCAGCAGCCTCGGGGCGCAGGGTAATTCACCCCTCCACTTT.

The genes are TRBV20-1 and TRBJ2-3, with D perhaps matching TRBD2 (6 bases). The ends were cut back, 8 bases at V and 5 bases at J, with 26 bases in the middle. The CDR3 contains 16 residues. Germline V gene sequence: CDR1 DFQATT, CDR2 SNEGSKA (reference sequence). The chain's CDR3 is CSTHPQASVKRDTQYF. The DNA of the CDR3 is TGCAGTACCCATCCACAGGCTAGCGTCAAGAGAGATACGCAGTATTTT.

V usage is TRBV27 and J usage is TRBJ2-1; D may be TRBD2 (6 bases). Trimming removed 1 base from V and 4 bases from J, with 17 bases in between. The CDR3 loop spans 17 amino acids. Germline CDR1 MNHEY, CDR2 SMNVEV (reference sequence). CDR3: CASSLLTGGLFYNEQFF. DNA of the CDR3: TGTGCCAGCAGTTTATTGACTGGGGGACTTTTTTACAATGAGCAGTTCTTC.

This chain links TRBV20-1 with TRBJ2-1; 9 positions agree with TRBD1. The CDR3 loop spans 17 amino acids. With V trimmed by 0 bases and J by 6 bases, 12 bases remained unmatched. The V gene's germline CDR1 is DFQATT and CDR2 SNEGSKA (reference sequence). For the CDR3, the DNA is TGCAGTGCTAGAGATCGAAAAACCGGGACAGGGTCCAATGAGCAGTTCTTC. Translated: CSARDRKTGTGSNEQFF.

The chain uses TRBV28 and TRBJ1-2; D is uncertain. The CDR3 has 15 amino acids. Germline lookup yields CDR1 MDHEN and CDR2 SYDVKM. V was cut by 5 bases and J by 5 bases, with 18 bases left in between. CDR3 sequence reads: CASSAGSGDPYGYTF. The CDR3 DNA follows: TGTGCCAGCAGTGCTGGGAGCGGCGACCCGTATGGCTACACCTTC.

The chain combines TRBV12-3 or TRBV12-4 with TRBJ2-1; 8 nucleotides match TRBD2. The CDR3 is 14 residues long. Trimming removed 3 bases from V and 6 bases from J; junction bases left unmatched: 4. The CDR3 is CASSFGTSGNEQFF. The CDR3 region has the DNA TGTGCCAGCAGTTTTGGGACTAGTGGCAATGAGCAGTTCTTC.

Turning to this clonotype: A junction end diverges from the germline sequence, so it may reflect a read error. This sequence joins TRBV6-6 and TRBJ2-1; D is undetermined. This CDR3 comprises 12 residues. Germline V gene data show CDR1 as MNHNY and CDR2 as SVGAGI (reference sequence). DNA of the CDR3: TGTGCCAGCAGTTACGTTGGAGAACGGCAGTTATTC. It translates to CASSYVGERQLF.

This clonotype was observed a few times. The chain links TRBV24-1 to TRBJ2-2; D remains unclear. V shed 4 bases and J shed 0 bases, with 17 bases lying between them. CDR3 length: 18 amino acids. Germline CDR1 reads KGHDR; CDR2 reads SFDVKD. CDR3 loop: CATSESKKESPNTGELFF. The CDR3 region has the DNA TGTGCCACCAGTGAATCTAAGAAGGAGTCCCCGAACACCGGGGAGCTGTTTTTT.

The sample holds many counts of this clonotype. This sequence joins TRBV12-3 or TRBV12-4 and TRBJ2-7; no firm D call. V gave up 3 bases and J gave up 0 bases, with 12 bases separating them. The CDR3 covers 15 residues. The CDR3 is CASSFGIRSSYEQYF. CDR3 coding DNA: TGTGCCAGCAGTTTCGGCATAAGAAGCTCCTACGAGCAGTACTTC.

The chain is built from TRBV6-6 and TRBJ1-4; the match to TRBD1 covers 7 bases. In germline, CDR1 is MNHNY, CDR2 SVGAGI (reference sequence). Trimming removed 0 bases from V and 0 bases from J; junction bases left unmatched: 1. This CDR3 contains 16 residues. The CDR3 sequence: CASSYSGTATNEKLFF. CDR3 in DNA: TGTGCCAGCAGTTACTCTGGGACAGCAACTAATGAAAAACTGTTTTTT.

This clonotype has at least ten counts. V gene TRBV29-1 combines with J gene TRBJ2-1; no reliable D call. CDR3 length equals 10 residues. Trimming cost V 4 bases and J 12 bases, with 10 bases left between them. The germline V gene has CDR1 SQVTM and CDR2 ANQGSEA. CDR3 in amino acids: CSVVGVGQFF. The CDR3 DNA is TGCAGCGTTGTAGGCGTTGGGCAGTTCTTC.

This clonotype was seen a handful of times. The chain links TRBV5-1 to TRBJ1-2; a weak D match, TRBD1 (5 bases). CDR3 length: 17 amino acids. Deletions cut 0 bases from V and 5 bases from J, with 20 bases between. Germline CDR1 reads SGHRS; CDR2 reads YFSETQ. CDR3 nucleotide sequence: TGCGCCAGCAGCTTGGCACAGGATCCGTCAACCCCATATGGCTACACCTTC. Its protein product is CASSLAQDPSTPYGYTF.

Only a few counts were recorded for this clonotype. This chain connects TRBV4-3 to TRBJ1-4; D is undetermined. CDR1 is LGHNA and CDR2 is YSLEER in the germline V gene. V shed 2 bases and J shed 8 bases, with 15 bases lying between them. This CDR3 spans 15 amino acids. The CDR3 region has the DNA TGCGCCAGCAGCCAAACCCGACTTAGAAGGGAAAAACTGTTTTTT. Translated, it gives CASSQTRLRREKLFF.

The chain carries TRBV29-1 and TRBJ2-7, with D possibly TRBD2 on 5 matching bases. The germline V gene encodes CDR1 SQVTM and CDR2 ANQGSEA. This CDR3 comprises 13 residues. V dropped 4 bases and J dropped 7 bases, with 17 bases sitting between them. The CDR3 DNA reads as TGCAGCGTTGCGAGGGTGCTGGGCAATGAGCAGTACTTC. It translates to CSVARVLGNEQYF.

The V and J genes are TRBV27 and TRBJ1-2, with D tentatively TRBD1 (6 bases). Germline CDR1 MNHEY, CDR2 SMNVEV (reference sequence). V was clipped by 5 bases and J by 7 bases, with 26 bases between them. The CDR3 totals 17 residues. The CDR3 sequence is CASSRGGVYRRLGGYTF. DNA of the CDR3: TGTGCCAGCAGTAGAGGGGGTGTTTACAGGAGATTAGGTGGCTACACCTTC.

This clonotype was recorded only once. The chain recombines TRBV7-2 with TRBJ2-1; TRBD1 or TRBD2 may be the D gene (5 bases each). V was cut by 8 bases and J by 7 bases, with 18 bases left in between. The CDR3 spans 14 residues. Germline V gives CDR1 SGHTA, CDR2 FQGNSA. CDR3 sequence reads: CASVPGLPPNEQFF. The DNA for the CDR3 is TGTGCCAGCGTTCCGGGGCTTCCCCCGAATGAGCAGTTCTTC. The full variable domain, in which reference TRBV7-2 and TRBJ2-1 provide the parts outside the CDR3, is GAGVSQSPSNKVTEKGKDVELRCDPISGHTALYWYRQSLGQGLEFLIYFQGNSAPDKSGLPSDRFSAERTGGSVSTLTIQRTQQEDSAVYLCASVPGLPPNEQFFGPGTRLTVL.

In its sample, this clonotype was seen a few times. The CDR3 ends on some other residue instead of the conserved phenylalanine or tryptophan, so this is likely a read error. No DNA is shown, since the ends of the CDR3 on it are uncertain; the CDR3 is the one TCRdb lists. CDR3 protein: CASSFRVLA. The chain joins TRBV6-5 to TRBJ2-7; no DNA check was done on the table's D call, TRBD1. The CDR3 is 9 residues long, ends included. CDR1 and CDR2 (germline): MNHEY, SVGAGI.

The chain is built from TRBV9 and TRBJ2-1; TRBD2 is a possible D gene (6 bases). V lost 4 bases and J 7 bases, leaving 18 bases between the germline ends. There are 15 residues in the CDR3. The germline gives CDR1 SGDLS, CDR2 YYNGEE. CDR3 DNA sequence: TGTGCCAGCAGCCTCGGGACTGGCCCACGGAATGAGCAGTTCTTC. As protein: CASSLGTGPRNEQFF.

This clonotype turned up a few times. The chain combines TRBV5-1 with TRBJ2-3; 11 bases map to TRBD2. The CDR3 is 16 amino acids. With 5 bases clipped from V and 5 bases from J, the junction kept 10 bases outside the gene matches. Germline V gene data show CDR1 as SGHRS and CDR2 as YFSETQ. The CDR3 reads CASSPPGLAGGDTQYF. CDR3 nucleotides: TGCGCCAGCAGTCCTCCGGGGCTAGCGGGGGGAGATACGCAGTATTTT.

CDR3 nucleotide sequence: TGTGCCAGCAGCTTCGGACTAGCGGGGCGCTCAGATACGCAGTATTTT. Protein sequence: CASSFGLAGRSDTQYF. The rearrangement uses TRBV12-3 or TRBV12-4 and TRBJ2-3, with 12 bases fitting TRBD2. The CDR3 is 16 amino acids. V shed 6 bases, J shed 4 bases, and the junction held 8 bases outside the gene matches.

The genes are TRBV20-1 and TRBJ2-7; 7 nucleotides line up with TRBD2. In germline, CDR1 is DFQATT, CDR2 SNEGSKA (reference sequence). V dropped 2 bases and J dropped 5; count of bases not matched to a gene: 12. The CDR3 totals 15 residues. CDR3 in amino acids: CSARFRAGEGHEQYF. The CDR3 nucleotides read TGCAGTGCTAGATTCAGGGCGGGAGAGGGACACGAGCAGTACTTC.

The CDR3 protein is CASSQVQGANYGYTF. The CDR3 DNA follows: TGCGCCAGCAGCCAAGTACAGGGAGCTAACTATGGCTACACCTTC. The chain couples TRBV4-3 to TRBJ1-2, with D possibly matching TRBD1 (6 bases). Germline values: CDR1 LGHNA, CDR2 YSLEER. This CDR3 has 15 residues. Trimming removed 1 base from V and 0 bases from J, with 9 bases in between.

This clonotype was counted a few times. The chain has TRBV5-1 and TRBJ1-1; possibly TRBD1 for D (6 bases). V was trimmed by 3 bases and J by 4 bases, leaving 10 bases between them. Germline V gene lookup returns CDR1 SGHRS and CDR2 YFSETQ. The CDR3 sequence is 13 residues long. CDR3 sequence: CASSSQGFTEAFF. CDR3 nucleotides: TGCGCCAGCAGCTCACAGGGATTCACTGAAGCTTTCTTT.